This TCR beta chain was identified in a study of T cells in Graves' hyperthyroidism and ophthalmopathy. Study as a whole: Peripheral blood specimens were obtained at initial diagnosis, prior to any treatment.

This CDR3 spans 15 amino acids. V was clipped by 6 bases and J by 2 bases, with 18 bases between them. Per the germline V gene, CDR1 is DFQATT and CDR2 is SNEGSKA (reference sequence). This clonotype was recorded a few times. RNA transcripts were the template for amplifying TCR beta CDR3 regions. First-round RT-PCR targeting the TCR CDR3 was performed with the HTBI primer set. TCRdb re-called the multiplex PCR reads through MiXCR, storing one row per CDR3 protein. The data contain about 320,000 distinct CDR3 sequences, around 17% of them singletons. Pregnant or lactating patients were excluded, as were those with uncontrolled infection or other autoimmune disease.

Sequenced sample: blood. The V call is TRBV20-1, the J call TRBJ2-3; possible D gene TRBD1, 5 bases. The TCR comes from a man aged 30 to 39 with Graves' hyperthyroidism. Written as DNA, the CDR3 is TGCAGTGCCAGGACAACGCCGATTATCACAGATACGCAGTATTTT. Translated: CSARTTPIITDTQYF.